This TCR beta chain was captured in a study of shared clonotypes between healthy human individuals (dated by TCRdb to the early 2020s). Broadly, across the study: Three men and two women, aged 18 to 49 years, made up the cohort. Per donor, three plates each were used for CD4 naive and CD4 memory, two for CD8 naive, and one for CD8 memory. To estimate repertoire size and how much clonotype sharing occurs between individuals, the study deeply sequenced the blood TCR repertoires of five healthy adults. To increase sequencing depth and limit assay-specific biases, different laboratories used diverse techniques to prepare libraries and sequence TCR repertoires. Per donor, leukapheresis produced somewhere between about 0.8 and 9 billion PBMCs.

CDR1 and CDR2 are read off the germline V gene (reference sequence) as SGHNT and YYREEE. V gives up 2 bases and J gives up 0 bases, and the segment between their germline ends measures 14 bases. The CDR3 starts with the cysteine, ends with the phenylalanine, and has 16 residues. The kept DNA is CDR3 alone, 48 bases in frame from the first base. Worth noting for this clone: What this receptor recognizes is not known. Base qualities are not recorded, but no much larger clone differs from it by a single base.

Findings and caveats that apply to the study as a whole: Even with the large sequencing depth, rarefaction of the sorted-subset datasets indicated that sequencing was incomplete. The small number of donors limited the genetic and exposure-history diversity represented. Larger estimated clonotype richness was generally found for naive subsets than for memory subsets. Clonotypes shared by all four sorted-subset donors showed higher generation probabilities than non-shared clonotypes. Sampling was restricted to blood, and TCR repertoires in tissues likely differ from the TCR repertoires found in blood. About 5% of naive CD4, 3.5% of naive CD8, approximately 2% of memory CD4, and about 0.4% of memory CD8 clonotypes were shared across a few donors. Based on pairwise subsampling, the degree of clonotype sharing among donors was expected to be affected by sequencing depth.

Using the deep immunoSEQ assay, multiplex PCR amplified TCR CDR3 regions from genomic DNA. Genomic DNA extracted from each cell subset was distributed evenly over all wells of several immunoSEQ 96-well plates, and each plate served as one replicate. Each replicate PCR for sorted subsets received about 220 ng genomic DNA, equal to roughly 30,000 T cell genomes. Purified libraries were measured with a Qubit 3.0 fluorometer, size-checked on a Bioanalyzer 2100, and measured again with the KAPA Library Quantification kit. Every immunoSEQ 96-well plate was sequenced on a dedicated single-read 150-cycle Illumina NextSeq 550 flow cell. The authors processed their data as follows. Because the immunoSEQ output included only junctional sequences and no quality scores, the filtering could not be the same as the filtering used for full-length reads. Sequences were annotated with PyIR, a Python wrapper for IgBLAST v1.9, using IMGT germline references to assign V/J genes and CDR3. Reads with weak V/J assignments (E-value above 1e-6), missing CDR3, stop codons, out-of-frame junctions, or ambiguous translated residues were removed. V3J clonotypes were defined as sequences sharing an identical inferred V gene, J gene, and CDR3 amino acid sequence. Percentage overlap between repertoires was calculated by dividing the number of shared unique clonotypes by the size of the smaller repertoire. RTK rarefaction, the Chao1 estimator, and Recon v2.1 estimates of unobserved clonotypes were used to assess repertoire richness. OLGA was used to compute generation probabilities for all TCRbeta clonotypes that the gDNA method yielded from a handful of donors. This is the immuneACCESS table as TCRdb keeps it, with only in-frame sequences that have V and J called. A part of the clones is gone; compared with another copy, unresolved V genes explain less than half, and the rest is unexplained. Clone size and the V and J calls come from that table; the DNA yielded D and trimming. This sample lists roughly 600,000 clones; roughly 98% were detected once. The ten largest clones take up 0.3% to 0.35% of the sample.

CD8 naive samples were obtained by positive selection for CCR7 among CD45RO-negative cells, yielding a CD45RA+CCR7+ population from which TemRA cells were excluded. The donors were healthy, HIV-negative adults who had no recently reported acute infections or vaccinations. Only Caucasian adults living in Nashville, Tennessee, USA were represented among the donors. Blood was collected by leukapheresis, and PBMCs were isolated by Ficoll-Histopaque density gradient centrifugation and then cryopreserved in liquid nitrogen vapor phase. Purity and quantity of every magnetically sorted T cell population were checked by analytical flow cytometry. Genomic DNA was isolated from every sorted fraction and measured by UV absorbance on a Nanodrop 2000c.

This sequence was found in a man aged 25-45 years in good health. Sequenced material: naive CD8+ T cells sorted from blood. The sample's cell subset or site label, in plain terms: CD45RA+CCR7+. The chain uses TRBV5-4 and TRBJ2-5; the D call is tentative, TRBD1 or TRBD2, as each matches 5 bases. The DNA sequence is as follows: TGTGCCAGCAGCTTTGAGGCAGGGAGAGACCAAGAGACCCAGTACTTC. Translated, it gives CASSFEAGRDQETQYF.